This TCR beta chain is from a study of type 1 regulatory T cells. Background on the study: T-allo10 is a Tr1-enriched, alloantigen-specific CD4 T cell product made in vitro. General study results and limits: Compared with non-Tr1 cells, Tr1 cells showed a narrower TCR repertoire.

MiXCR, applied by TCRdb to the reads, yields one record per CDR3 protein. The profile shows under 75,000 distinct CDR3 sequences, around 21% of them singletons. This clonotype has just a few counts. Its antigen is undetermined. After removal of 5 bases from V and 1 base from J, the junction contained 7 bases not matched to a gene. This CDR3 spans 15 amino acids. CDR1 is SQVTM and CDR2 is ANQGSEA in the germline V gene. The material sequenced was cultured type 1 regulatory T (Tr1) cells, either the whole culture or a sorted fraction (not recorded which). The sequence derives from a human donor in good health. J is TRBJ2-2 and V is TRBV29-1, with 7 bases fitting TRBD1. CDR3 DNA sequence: TGCAGCGTTCGGCCCGGGACAGTGAACACCGGGGAGCTGTTTTTT. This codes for CSVRPGTVNTGELFF.